This T cell receptor (beta chain) is drawn from a study of CXCR3-negative and CXCR3-positive naive CD8 T cells (dated by TCRdb to between 2018 and 2021). About the study as a whole: Around 140 million TRB reads were obtained in total, roughly 1.5 +/- 0.3 million reads per library. Diversity and physicochemical repertoire analyses covered around 10 donors pooled from two independent experiments. Naive subsets from five or six donors and memory cells from 3 donors were included in the TRBV-TRBJ cluster analysis. On the study overall, not on this receptor specifically: Freshly isolated PBMCs were used for most assays because CXCR3 expression partially decreased after cryopreservation. Within the same donor, TRBV-TRBJ usage looked similar between naive CXCR3-negative and CXCR3-positive cells, but memory cells had distinct patterns. TRB CDR3s from CXCR3-positive naive cells showed higher hydrophobicity (lower Kidera factor 4), lower energy, and higher strength and volume indices than CXCR3-negative naive cells. Comparably high repertoire diversity was found in both naive subsets, whereas much lower repertoire diversity was found in memory CD8+ T cells. Because surface CD5, which is linked to self-reactivity in mice, was comparable between the naive subsets, TCR interaction strength was also inferred from the physicochemical properties of TRB CDR3s.

CDR3 length: 17 amino acids, cysteine to phenylalanine. DNA is not recorded here. The germline V gene gives CDR1 as SNHLY and CDR2 as FYNNEI. Concerning this clonotype: What antigen it recognizes has not been identified.

Sequencing relied on a NextSeq 550. The Human TCR Profiling Kit (MiLaboratory) was used to make UMI-labeled 5' RACE TRB cDNA libraries. The full amount of extracted RNA was used for cDNA synthesis, and the full amount of resulting cDNA was used for PCR amplification. Libraries were prepared in parallel using an identical number of PCR cycles. The authors' pipeline ran thus. MIGEC and MiXCR extracted about 53,000 +/- 10,000 unique UMI-labeled TRB cDNA molecules per library, requiring at least two reads per UMI. On average, approximately 40,000 +/- 10,000 functional in-frame TRB CDR3 nucleotide clonotypes lacking stop codons were found per library. After downsampling to 5000 UMI-labeled TRB molecules per sample, diversity metrics such as normalized Shannon-Wiener and Chao1 were calculated in VDJtools. VDJtools computed clonotype-size-weighted physicochemical properties of the central five CDR3 residues: interaction energy, strength, volume and Kidera factor 4. TCRdb reprocessed the reads, and each CDR3 protein sequence is entered once, without DNA. The V and J calls here are based on TCRdb, not the publication. This sample's records show about 120,000 distinct CDR3 sequences. The top ten clones comprise around 0.36% of the sample.

For every CD8+ T cell subset, some 310,000 cells were flow-sorted straight into RLT lysis buffer, and each subset was sorted in triplicate. To exclude memory contaminants, naive CD8+ T cells were stringently defined as CD45RO-CCR7+CD27+CD95-. Peripheral blood mononuclear cells were isolated from buffy coats using standard density gradient centrifugation. Naive CXCR3-negative and CXCR3-positive CD8+ T cells were flow-sorted on a FACSAria III. An RNeasy Mini Kit was used to extract total RNA from the sorted cells. This clonotype was sampled from a human donor in good health. Some clones in this sample may be carry-over from other donors' samples. The chain employs TRBV2 and TRBJ2-3; with no DNA, the TCRdb D assignment of TRBD2 cannot be verified. The sample consisted of naive CXCR3+ CD8+ T cells from blood. In the paper's terms, the cell subset or site label means: CD45RO-CCR7+CD27+CD95- naive CD8+ T cells expressing CXCR3 (TNR3+). The CDR3 has the sequence CASSSERLASRTDTQYF.